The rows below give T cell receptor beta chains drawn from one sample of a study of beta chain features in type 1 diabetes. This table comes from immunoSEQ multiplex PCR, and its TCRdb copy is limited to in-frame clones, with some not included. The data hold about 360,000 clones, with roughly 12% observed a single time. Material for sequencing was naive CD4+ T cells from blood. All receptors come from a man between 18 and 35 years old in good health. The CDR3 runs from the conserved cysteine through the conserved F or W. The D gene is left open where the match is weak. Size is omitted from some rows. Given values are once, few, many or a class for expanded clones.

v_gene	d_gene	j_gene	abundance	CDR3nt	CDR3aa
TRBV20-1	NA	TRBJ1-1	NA	TGCAGTGCTCCAGGGTGGGCTGAAGCTTTCTTT	CSAPGWAEAFF
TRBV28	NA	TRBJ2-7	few	TGTGCCAGCCAAGTGAGGAACGAGCAGTACTTC	CASQVRNEQYF
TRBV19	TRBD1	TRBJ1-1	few	TGTGCCAACCCAGGGGGCGAACGCCGGACTGAAGCTTTCTTT	CANPGGERRTEAFF
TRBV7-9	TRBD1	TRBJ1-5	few	TGTGCCAGCAGTCCTCGGGACAGGGATAGCAATCAGCCCCAGCATTTT	CASSPRDRDSNQPQHF
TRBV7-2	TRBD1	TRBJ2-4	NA	TGTGCCAGCAGCTTACTTCCGGGACAGGGGTTGGCCAAAAACATTCAGTACTTC	CASSLLPGQGLAKNIQYF
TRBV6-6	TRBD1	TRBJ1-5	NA	TGTGCCAGCAGTCGCGGGACAGTCAATCAGCCCCAGCATTTT	CASSRGTVNQPQHF
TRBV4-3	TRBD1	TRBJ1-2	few	TGCGCCAGCAGCGACGACCGGGACAGGGGGCGTTTATATGGCTACACCTTC	CASSDDRDRGRLYGYTF
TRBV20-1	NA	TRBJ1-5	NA	TGCAGTGCGCGGGAGGGTCAGCCCCAGCATTTT	CSAREGQPQHF
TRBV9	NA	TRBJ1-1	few	TGTGCCAGCAGCGACATGGGGGGGACAAGGAACACTGAAGCTTTCTTT	CASSDMGGTRNTEAFF
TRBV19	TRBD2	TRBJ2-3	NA	TGTGCCAGTAGTACCTGGAGGACTAGCGGGAGGAGCACAGATACGCAGTATTTT	CASSTWRTSGRSTDTQYF
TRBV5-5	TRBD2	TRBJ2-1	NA	TGCGCCAGCAGCCTTGGGACTAGAGGGAAGGCGCTGCTCTTC	CASSLGTRGKALLF
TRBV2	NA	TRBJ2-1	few	TGTGCCAGCAGCGACAGTTTTAGTGAGCAGTTCTTC	CASSDSFSEQFF
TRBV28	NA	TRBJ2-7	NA	TGTGCCAGCCGTAGCGGCGCTGCCGACGAGCAGTACTTC	CASRSGAADEQYF
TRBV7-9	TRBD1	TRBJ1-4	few	TGTGCCAGCAGCTTAGGGACAGGGACATTTGGCGAAAAACTGTTTTTT	CASSLGTGTFGEKLFF
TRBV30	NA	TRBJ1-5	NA	TGTGCCTGGAGTGTATTCCGGGGTGGGCAGCCCCAGCATTTT	CAWSVFRGGQPQHF
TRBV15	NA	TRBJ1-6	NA	TGTGCCACATCCCCCCGGCGGGGAGGTTATTCACCCCTCCACTTT	CATSPRRGGYSPLHF
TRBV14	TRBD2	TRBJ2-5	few	TGTGCCAGCAGGGGAGCGGGGGAAGAGACCCAGTACTTC	CASRGAGEETQYF
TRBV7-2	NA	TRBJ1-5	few	TGTGCCAGCAGCTTAGTTTCTGGGGGCCGGGGCAATCAGCCCCAGCATTTT	CASSLVSGGRGNQPQHF
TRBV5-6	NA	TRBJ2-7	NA	TGTGCCAGCAGCTTTACAGGCTACGAGCAGTACTTC	CASSFTGYEQYF
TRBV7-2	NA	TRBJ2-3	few	TGTGCCAGCACCTCCACAGATACGCAGTATTTT	CASTSTDTQYF
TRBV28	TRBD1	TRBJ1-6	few	TGTGCCAGCAGTCTCCTGACAGGGGCCAATTCACCCCTCCACTTT	CASSLLTGANSPLHF
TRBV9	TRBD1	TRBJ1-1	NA	TGTGCCAGCAGCGTAGGACAGGGTAACACTGAAGCTTTCTTT	CASSVGQGNTEAFF
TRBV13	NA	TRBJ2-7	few	TGTGCCTGTTGTAGGGGGACCGACGGTAAGCAGTACTTC	CACCRGTDGKQYF
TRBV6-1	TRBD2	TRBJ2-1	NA	TGTGCCAGCAGTGTACTAGCGGGGGCGACCTCCTACAATGAGCAGTTCTTC	CASSVLAGATSYNEQFF
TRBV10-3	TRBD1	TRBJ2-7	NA	TGTGCCATCAGGGGACAGGGAGATAACTACGAGCAGTACTTC	CAIRGQGDNYEQYF
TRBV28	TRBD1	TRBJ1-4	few	TGTGCCAGCAGTTCCCCCGGACAGGGGAGTAATGAAAAACTGTTTTTT	CASSSPGQGSNEKLFF
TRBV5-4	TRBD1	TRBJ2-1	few	TGTGCCAGCAGCTTGGGCTTGGGACAGGGGTTTGAGCAGTTCTTC	CASSLGLGQGFEQFF
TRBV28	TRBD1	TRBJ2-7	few	TGTGCCAGCAAGGACAGGGGGCGTGTGCAGTACTTC	CASKDRGRVQYF
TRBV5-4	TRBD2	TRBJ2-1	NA	TGTGCCAGCAGCGCCTGGGGGGGTGAGCAGTTCTTC	CASSAWGGEQFF
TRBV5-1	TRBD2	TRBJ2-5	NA	TGCGCCAGCAGCCCCGGACTAGCGGGAGGGCAAGAGACCCAGTACTTC	CASSPGLAGGQETQYF
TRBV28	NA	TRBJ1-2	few	TGTGCCACCGGTTACAGTCGGCTTGGCTACACCTTC	CATGYSRLGYTF
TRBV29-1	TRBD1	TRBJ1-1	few	TGCAGCGGCGCGACAGGGGGAGACACTGAAGCTTTCTTT	CSGATGGDTEAFF
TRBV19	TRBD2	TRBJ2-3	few	TGTGCCAGTAGTCCTAGCGGGAGGACAGATACGCAGTATTTT	CASSPSGRTDTQYF
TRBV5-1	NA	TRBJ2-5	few	TGCGCCAGCAGCTTGGCGGGGGACCCCGGAGAGACCCAGTACTTC	CASSLAGDPGETQYF
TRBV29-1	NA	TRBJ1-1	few	TGCAGCGATGCCCCTCAGACGGAGGGCACTGAAGCTTTCTTT	CSDAPQTEGTEAFF
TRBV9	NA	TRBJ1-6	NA	TGTGCCAGCAGGGCCTTGGGGAGGGGGGAAAAAAGGACCAATTCACCCCTCCACTTT	CASRALGRGEKRTNSPLHF
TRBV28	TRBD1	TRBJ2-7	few	TGTGCCAGCAATCCCGGGACAGGGAACGTCGAGCAGTACTTC	CASNPGTGNVEQYF
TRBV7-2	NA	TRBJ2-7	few	TGTGCCAGCAGCTTAGCGCCTCAGGGTGCCTACGAGCAGTACTTC	CASSLAPQGAYEQYF
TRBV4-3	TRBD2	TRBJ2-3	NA	TGCGCCAGCAGCCAGGTCGTTACTAGCGGGAGGGCGGATACGCAGTATTTT	CASSQVVTSGRADTQYF
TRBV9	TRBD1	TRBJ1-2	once	TGTGCCAGCAGCGTAGGAGGGACAGCGGATCAACTACACACCTTC	CASSVGGTADQLHTF
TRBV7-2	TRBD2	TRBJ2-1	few	TGTGCCAGCAGCCCTGGACTAGCGGGAGAAGGCTCCTACAATGAGCAGTTCTTC	CASSPGLAGEGSYNEQFF
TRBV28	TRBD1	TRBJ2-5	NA	TGTGCCAGCAATTCCCCAGGGGGTCGCGAGACCCAGTACTTC	CASNSPGGRETQYF
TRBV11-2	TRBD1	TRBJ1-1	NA	TGTGCCAGCAGGATACCGGGACAGAGCACTGAAGCTTTCTTT	CASRIPGQSTEAFF
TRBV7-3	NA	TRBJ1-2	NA	TGTGCCAGCAGCCCCGACAGTAACTATGGCTACACCTTC	CASSPDSNYGYTF
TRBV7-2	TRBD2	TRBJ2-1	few	TGTGCCAGCAGCATCAGACTAGCGGGGGGGGACAATGAGCAGTTCTTC	CASSIRLAGGDNEQFF
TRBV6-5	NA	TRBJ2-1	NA	TGTGCCAGCAGTCCCCGGGGGGCCTCCTACAATGAGCAGTTCTTC	CASSPRGASYNEQFF
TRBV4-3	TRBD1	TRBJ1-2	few	TGCGCCAGCAGCCGCTTACTTGAACAGGGGGGGGGCTACACCTTC	CASSRLLEQGGGYTF
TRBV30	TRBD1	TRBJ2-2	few	TGTGCCTGGAGTCGGGACAGCCCAATCGCGAACACCGGGGAGCTGTTTTTT	CAWSRDSPIANTGELFF
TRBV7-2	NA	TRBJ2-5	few	TGTGCCAGCAGCCGTGGACTGGAAGAGACCCAGTACTTC	CASSRGLEETQYF
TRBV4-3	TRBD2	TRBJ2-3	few	TGCGCCAGCAGCCAGGGACTAGCGGGGGCGACAGATACGCAGTATTTT	CASSQGLAGATDTQYF
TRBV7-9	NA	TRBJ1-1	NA	TGTGCCAGCAGCTTGGCCAATCTGAACACTGAAGCTTTCTTT	CASSLANLNTEAFF
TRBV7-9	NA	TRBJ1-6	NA	TGTGCCAGCAGCCTACAGGATTCACCCCTCCACTTT	CASSLQDSPLHF
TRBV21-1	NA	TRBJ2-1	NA	TGTGCCAGCAGCAAAGAGAGACAGGGGAGATGTGAGCAGTTCTTC	CASSKERQGRCEQFF
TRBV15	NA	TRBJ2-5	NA	TGTGCCACCAGCAGAGATGAGGGAGCCTGGGCCCAGTACTTC	CATSRDEGAWAQYF
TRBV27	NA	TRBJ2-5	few	TGTGCCAGCAGCCGGTACCAAGAGACCCAGTACTTC	CASSRYQETQYF
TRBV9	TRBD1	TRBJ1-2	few	TGTGCCAGCAGCCCTCGACAGGGGACGAACTATGGCTACACCTTC	CASSPRQGTNYGYTF
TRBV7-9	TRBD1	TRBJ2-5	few	TGTGCCAGCAGCTTAGGACAGGGCTTTGGAGAGACCCAGTACTTC	CASSLGQGFGETQYF
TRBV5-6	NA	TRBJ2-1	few	TGTGCCAGCAGCTTGAGTACAGGGAAGCAGTTCTTC	CASSLSTGKQFF
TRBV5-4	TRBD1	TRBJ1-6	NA	TGTGCCAGCACCAACCGGCCCCAGGGGGGTCATAATTCACCCCTCCACTTT	CASTNRPQGGHNSPLHF